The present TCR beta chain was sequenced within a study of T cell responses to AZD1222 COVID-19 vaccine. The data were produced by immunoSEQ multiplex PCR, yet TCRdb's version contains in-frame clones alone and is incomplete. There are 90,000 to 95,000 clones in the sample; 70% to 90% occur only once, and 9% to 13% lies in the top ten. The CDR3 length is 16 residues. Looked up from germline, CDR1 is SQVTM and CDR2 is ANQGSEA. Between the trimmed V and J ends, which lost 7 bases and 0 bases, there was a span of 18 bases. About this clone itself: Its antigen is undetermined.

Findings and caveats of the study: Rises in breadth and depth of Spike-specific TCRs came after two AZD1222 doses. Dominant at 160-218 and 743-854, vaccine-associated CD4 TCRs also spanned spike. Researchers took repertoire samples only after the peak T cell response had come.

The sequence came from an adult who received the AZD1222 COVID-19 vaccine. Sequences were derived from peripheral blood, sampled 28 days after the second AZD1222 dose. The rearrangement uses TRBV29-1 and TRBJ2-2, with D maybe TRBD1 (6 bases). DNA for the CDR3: TGCAGCGCCGGTACGACAGGAGATTCGAACACCGGGGAGCTGTTTTTT. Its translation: CSAGTTGDSNTGELFF.